These 8 T cell receptor beta chains share one sample of origin, sequenced in a study of shared clonotypes between healthy human individuals. TCRdb's table, derived via immunoSEQ multiplex PCR, lists solely in-frame clones and lacks some. The sample has over a million clones, nearly 99% seen once. The sample comprised naive CD4+ T cells sorted from blood. Subset in this sample: CD45RA+ positively selected. All receptors derive from a man younger than 45 in good health.

The chain uses TRBV6-5 and TRBJ2-3; D uncertain. Germline V gene sequence: CDR1 MNHEY, CDR2 SVGAGI. CDR3 length equals 13 residues. Trimming shortened V by 5 bases and J by 3 bases, and 9 bases separated the two germline ends. This CDR3 reads CASSVQLTDTQYF. The CDR3 DNA sequence: TGTGCCAGCAGTGTCCAATTAACAGATACGCAGTATTTT.

The chain uses TRBV28 and TRBJ1-1; TRBD1 is a possible D gene (6 bases). Germline CDR1 MDHEN, CDR2 SYDVKM. Trimming cost V 2 bases and J 3 bases, with 16 bases left between them. This CDR3 has 16 amino acids. CDR3 protein: CASSLNPRGAYTEAFF. Written as DNA, the CDR3 is TGTGCCAGCAGTTTAAACCCGCGGGGGGCATACACTGAAGCTTTCTTT.

The genes are TRBV2 and TRBJ2-1; either TRBD1 or TRBD2 may supply D (5 bases each). The CDR3 is 15 residues long. Germline V gene lookup returns CDR1 SNHLY and CDR2 FYNNEI. The V and J ends lost 5 bases and 0 bases respectively, with 11 bases between them. The CDR3 sequence is CASSKGESSYNEQFF. CDR3 sequence (DNA): TGTGCCAGCAGTAAAGGGGAGAGCTCCTACAATGAGCAGTTCTTC.

This sequence joins TRBV7-8 and TRBJ2-1; D not resolved. The germline V and J ends were trimmed by 5 bases and 0 bases, with 14 bases remaining between them. Germline V CDR1 and CDR2: SGHVS, FQNEAQ. CDR3 length equals 16 residues. CDR3 nucleotide sequence: TGTGCCAGCAGCGAGAGAGACCTCAGCTCCTACAATGAGCAGTTCTTC. It is translated as CASSERDLSSYNEQFF.

The chain couples TRBV4-1 to TRBJ1-1; tentatively, D is TRBD1 (5 bases). This CDR3 comprises 15 residues. Germline V gives CDR1 MGHRA, CDR2 YSYEKL. Trimming shortened V by 1 base and J by 5 bases, and 14 bases separated the two germline ends. CDR3 bases: TGCGCCAGCAGCCAAGTTCCGCTCCAGGGAACTGAAGCTTTCTTT. Translated, it gives CASSQVPLQGTEAFF.

This chain links TRBV19 with TRBJ2-2; 7 bases line up with TRBD2. This CDR3 is 17 amino acids long. The ends lost 2 bases at V and 6 bases at J; junction bases unmatched: 12. Germline CDR1 is LNHDA and CDR2 is SQIVND (reference sequence). CDR3: CASSIRLAERTAGELFF. The CDR3 nucleotides are TGTGCCAGTAGTATAAGGCTAGCGGAGAGAACAGCCGGGGAGCTGTTTTTT.

This clone was detected once. The chain combines TRBV28 with TRBJ1-3; D is ambiguous. V lost 9 bases, J lost 6 bases, and 15 bases lay in between. CDR1 and CDR2 from the germline V gene are MDHEN and SYDVKM. The CDR3 loop spans 13 amino acids. This chain's CDR3 is CASAEPFLNTIYF. CDR3 bases: TGTGCCAGTGCGGAACCTTTCCTAAACACCATATATTTT.

The sample holds one count of this clone. This chain uses TRBV5-5 with TRBJ1-4; 9 bases align to TRBD1. V shed 2 bases and J 7 bases; nucleotides not matched to a gene: 6. The CDR3 extends over 15 amino acids. CDR1 and CDR2 (germline): SGHKS, YYEKEE (reference sequence). The CDR3 sequence is CASSFRQGEGEKLFF. The CDR3 bases are TGTGCCAGCAGCTTTAGACAGGGGGAGGGTGAAAAACTGTTTTTT.